This T cell receptor beta chain was observed in a study of T cells in Graves' hyperthyroidism and ophthalmopathy. This clonotype was seen a few times. Its antigen is still unknown. Overall study results and limits: In blood, most of the thyroid clonotypes expanded above 0.001 were also present.

Hyperthyroidism was newly diagnosed in patients aged 18 to 65 (duration under 2 months). Each diagnosis was grounded in clinical symptoms, serum thyroxine and TRAb, thyroid ultrasound, and orbital computed tomography. Using 10 ml of fresh peripheral blood, PBMCs were prepared. RNA transcripts were the template for amplifying TCR beta CDR3 regions. When the TCR CDR3 underwent first-round RT-PCR, the HTBI primer set was used. TCRdb itself ran the multiplex PCR reads through MiXCR, one entry per CDR3 protein. The sample includes approximately 720,000 distinct CDR3 sequences, roughly 20% of them seen just once. The TCR was taken from a woman aged 50 to 65 with Graves' hyperthyroidism that later progressed to Graves' ophthalmopathy. Sample: blood.

This CDR3 reads CASSVGGQAQETQYF. CDR3 nucleotides: TGTGCCAGCAGCGTAGGTGGACAGGCACAAGAGACCCAGTACTTC. V and J are TRBV9 and TRBJ2-5, with 7 bases identical to TRBD1. Germline CDR1 SGDLS, CDR2 YYNGEE. Trimming removed 0 bases from V and 2 bases from J; junction bases left unmatched: 4. The CDR3 contains 15 residues.